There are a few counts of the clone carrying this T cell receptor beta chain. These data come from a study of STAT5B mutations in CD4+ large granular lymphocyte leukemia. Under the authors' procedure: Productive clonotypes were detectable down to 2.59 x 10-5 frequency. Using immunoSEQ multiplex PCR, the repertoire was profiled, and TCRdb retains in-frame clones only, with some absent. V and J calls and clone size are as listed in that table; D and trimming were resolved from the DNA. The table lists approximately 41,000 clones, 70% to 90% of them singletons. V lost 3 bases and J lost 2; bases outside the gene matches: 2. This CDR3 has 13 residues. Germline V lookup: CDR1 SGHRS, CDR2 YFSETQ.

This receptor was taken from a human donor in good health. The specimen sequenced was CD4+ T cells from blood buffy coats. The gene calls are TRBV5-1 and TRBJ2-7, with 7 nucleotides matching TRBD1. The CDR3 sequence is CASSSGQPYEQYF. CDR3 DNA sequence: TGCGCCAGCAGCTCGGGACAGCCCTACGAGCAGTACTTC.